This is a list of T cell receptor beta chains from one sample in a study of T cell responses to AZD1222 COVID-19 vaccine. TCRdb's copy holds only in-frame clones and misses some; the assay was immunoSEQ multiplex PCR. The data hold roughly 82,000 clones, with 70% to 90% observed a single time. The sequences come from peripheral blood, collected on day 0 of AZD1222 vaccination. These receptors were obtained from an adult in good health. CDR3s include the opening cysteine and the closing phenylalanine or tryptophan. The D gene is left open where the match is weak. Clone sizes are given selectively: once, few, many, or a class where the clone is expanded.

clone size,J gene,V gene,D gene,CDR3 DNA,CDR3 protein
.,TRBJ2-1,TRBV29-1,.,TGCAGCGTTGAGGGAGGGGGACCCTACAATGAGCAGTTCTTC,CSVEGGGPYNEQFF
.,TRBJ2-1,TRBV6-5,.,TGTGCCAGCAGTTATACAGGCTATGAGCAGTTCTTC,CASSYTGYEQFF
.,TRBJ2-3,TRBV11-2,.,TGTGCCAGCAGCTTAGATCCGAATAGCGTGGCGTCGCAGTATTTT,CASSLDPNSVASQYF
.,TRBJ2-7,TRBV6-5,.,TGTGCCAGCAGTTACGACTCTTCCTACGAGCAGTACTTC,CASSYDSSYEQYF
.,TRBJ1-6,TRBV12-3/TRBV12-4,.,TGTGCCAGCAGTACAAATTCACCCCTCCACTTT,CASSTNSPLHF
.,TRBJ2-7,TRBV6-6,.,TGTGCCAGCACCAGAGTTGGCGGGACGCAATCCTACGAGCAGTACTTC,CASTRVGGTQSYEQYF
.,TRBJ1-2,TRBV5-4,TRBD1,TGTGCCAGCAGCTTGGACAGGGGGCGGCTGGATTATGGCTACACCTTC,CASSLDRGRLDYGYTF
.,TRBJ1-1,TRBV3-1/TRBV3-2,.,TGTGCCAGCAGCCGCGGGGACTGGAGCACTGAAGCTTTCTTT,CASSRGDWSTEAFF
.,TRBJ2-4,TRBV18,.,TGTGCCAGCTCTATCGGGGCACAGGCGGTAAACATTCAGTACTTC,CASSIGAQAVNIQYF
.,TRBJ1-5,TRBV5-1,.,TGCGCCAGCAGGACAGGCGATAATCAGCCCCAGCATTTT,CASRTGDNQPQHF
.,TRBJ2-1,TRBV2,TRBD2,TGTGCCAGCAGTGACCCCTTTCTCAGGGAGGGAGAGCAGTTCTTC,CASSDPFLREGEQFF
.,TRBJ1-5,TRBV6-5,.,TGTGCCAGCAATGGACGGATCGGGAGCAATCAGCCCCAGCATTTT,CASNGRIGSNQPQHF
.,TRBJ1-5,TRBV6-6,TRBD1,TGTGCCAGCAGTTACTCACAGGGGAATCAGCCCCAGCATTTT,CASSYSQGNQPQHF
few,TRBJ2-1,TRBV11-2,TRBD1,TGTGCCAGCAGCGACCCGACAGGGGGGAATGAGCAGTTCTTC,CASSDPTGGNEQFF
.,TRBJ1-5,TRBV6-4,.,TGTGCCAGCAGCCGAACAGAAGACGGGCTGTATAGCAATCAGCCCCAGCATTTT,CASSRTEDGLYSNQPQHF
.,TRBJ2-1,TRBV6-5,.,TGTGCCAGCAGTTTTGCGTCCGTTGATGAGCAGTTCTTC,CASSFASVDEQFF
.,TRBJ2-3,TRBV6-2/TRBV6-3,.,TGTGCCAGCAGTCAGCCAGGTGGACAAACAGATACGCAGTATTTT,CASSQPGGQTDTQYF
few,TRBJ1-1,TRBV19,.,TGTGCCAGTAGTATCTACGGGACATACCAGAACACTGAAGCTTTCTTT,CASSIYGTYQNTEAFF
.,TRBJ1-5,TRBV2,.,TGTGCCAGCACCGCGGGGGTTACACTCAATCAGCCCCAGCATTTT,CASTAGVTLNQPQHF
.,TRBJ1-2,TRBV6-2/TRBV6-3,TRBD1,TGTGCCAGCAGTTACCCTAGACAGGGAACCTATGGCTACACCTTC,CASSYPRQGTYGYTF
once,TRBJ1-3,TRBV5-6,.,TGTGCCAGCAGCTTTCCACAGAGCTCTGGAAACACCATATATTTT,CASSFPQSSGNTIYF
.,TRBJ2-1,TRBV5-1,TRBD2,TGCGCCAGCAGCCGCACGGTACTAGCGGGGGGGCCGGATGAGCAGTTCTTC,CASSRTVLAGGPDEQFF
.,TRBJ1-6,TRBV19,.,TGTGCCAGTAGTATCCCCCCCAGGGTCGGCGCCAATTCACCCCTCCACTTT,CASSIPPRVGANSPLHF
.,TRBJ2-2,TRBV5-1,.,TGCGCCAGCAGCCCGGGACACCCGAACACCGGGGAGCTGTTTTTT,CASSPGHPNTGELFF
.,TRBJ1-3,TRBV7-6,.,TGTGCCAGCAGCTTAGTCGATTCGGGCTTTGGAAACACCATATATTTT,CASSLVDSGFGNTIYF
.,TRBJ2-5,TRBV5-1,TRBD2,TGCGCCAGCACGACTAGCGGGGGGGAGACCCAGTACTTC,CASTTSGGETQYF
once,TRBJ1-1,TRBV6-5,.,TGTGCCAGCAGTTACCGGGGGAACACTGAAGCTTTCTTT,CASSYRGNTEAFF
few,TRBJ2-2,TRBV4-2,TRBD2,TGTGCCAGCAGCCAAGTCGGGACTAGTTATTCCGGGGAGCTGTTTTTT,CASSQVGTSYSGELFF
.,TRBJ1-2,TRBV9,TRBD1,TGTGCCAGCAGCGATGGGACAGGGAACTATGGCTACACCTTC,CASSDGTGNYGYTF
.,TRBJ2-3,TRBV24-1,.,TGTGCCACCCAGGGTGGCACAGATACGCAGTATTTT,CATQGGTDTQYF
.,TRBJ1-1,TRBV10-1,.,TGCGCCAGCAGCGGGAGGGTAAACACTGAAGCTTTCTTT,CASSGRVNTEAFF
.,TRBJ1-2,TRBV7-8,.,TGTGTCAGCGGAAAGGACCAGGATGGCTACACCTTC,CVSGKDQDGYTF
.,TRBJ2-1,TRBV2,.,TGTGCCAGCACCGCGGACACAAACAATGAGCAGTTCTTC,CASTADTNNEQFF
.,TRBJ2-1,TRBV20-1,.,TGCAGTGCTAGTGCCCTGGGCGCTAGCTCCTACAATGAGCAGTTCTTC,CSASALGASSYNEQFF
.,TRBJ1-3,TRBV7-3,.,TGTGCCAGCAGCCCAGACGTCTCTGGAAACACCATATATTTT,CASSPDVSGNTIYF
.,TRBJ1-2,TRBV6-6,.,TGTGCCAGCACCTCCGCCGGAGGGGCGGGGGGCTACACCTTC,CASTSAGGAGGYTF
.,TRBJ1-2,TRBV18,.,TGTGCCAGCTCCCCCTCGCCAGGGACCACTTTCAACTATGGCTACACCTTC,CASSPSPGTTFNYGYTF
.,TRBJ1-1,TRBV7-2,.,TGTGCCAGCAGCGCGAAGGGAGACACTGAAGCTTTCTTT,CASSAKGDTEAFF
.,TRBJ1-2,TRBV16,.,TGTGCCAGCAGCCAGGACAGAGCTAACTATGGCTACACCTTC,CASSQDRANYGYTF
.,TRBJ1-2,TRBV5-3,TRBD1,TGTGCCAGAAGCCACAGGACAGGGAAACCTAACTATGGCTACACCTTC,CARSHRTGKPNYGYTF
.,TRBJ1-2,TRBV29-1,.,TGCAGCATGATGGGCCTAAACTATGGCTACACCTTC,CSMMGLNYGYTF
.,TRBJ1-2,TRBV19,.,TGTGCCAGTAGTCTCCAGGGGAAGGGGAACTATGGCTACACCTTC,CASSLQGKGNYGYTF
.,TRBJ1-1,TRBV4-2,.,TGTGCCAGCAGCCAGGCCCGGGTTAGGGGAAACACTGAAGCTTTCTTT,CASSQARVRGNTEAFF
.,TRBJ1-2,TRBV7-9,.,TGTGCCACCGCCGGGGTTACCTATGGCTACACCTTC,CATAGVTYGYTF
.,TRBJ2-7,TRBV29-1,TRBD1,TGCAGCGTTGAAGGTACAGGGGGTACCGAGCAGTACTTC,CSVEGTGGTEQYF
few,TRBJ2-5,TRBV28,.,TGTGCCAGCAGTTTAGGGGGGACACAAGAGACCCAGTACTTC,CASSLGGTQETQYF
.,TRBJ2-3,TRBV7-2,TRBD2,TGTGCCAGCAGCTTCAGAACTAGCGGGAGCAGCACAGATACGCAGTATTTT,CASSFRTSGSSTDTQYF
.,TRBJ2-1,TRBV19,TRBD2,TGTGCCAGTTGGGGGGGGATCGGAGGCGGGTATTACAATGAGCAGTTCTTC,CASWGGIGGGYYNEQFF
.,TRBJ2-3,TRBV7-3,.,TGTGCCAGCAGCCCTGACCGTGGTGGGGATACGCAGTATTTT,CASSPDRGGDTQYF
.,TRBJ1-1,TRBV2,.,TGTGCCAGCAGCCTCAACGACAGTCCCGTTACTGAAGCTTTCTTT,CASSLNDSPVTEAFF
.,TRBJ2-1,TRBV9,TRBD1,TGTGCCAGCAGCTCTCCCCCAGGGACAGGGCGCCATGAGCAGTTCTTC,CASSSPPGTGRHEQFF
few,TRBJ1-5,TRBV30,.,TGTGCCTGGAGTGTAGGGATTAGCAATCAGCCCCAGCATTTT,CAWSVGISNQPQHF
.,TRBJ2-7,TRBV6-5,.,TGTGCCAGCAGTTACTCAGGGGGAGCTGTAGTAGGCGAGCAGTACTTC,CASSYSGGAVVGEQYF